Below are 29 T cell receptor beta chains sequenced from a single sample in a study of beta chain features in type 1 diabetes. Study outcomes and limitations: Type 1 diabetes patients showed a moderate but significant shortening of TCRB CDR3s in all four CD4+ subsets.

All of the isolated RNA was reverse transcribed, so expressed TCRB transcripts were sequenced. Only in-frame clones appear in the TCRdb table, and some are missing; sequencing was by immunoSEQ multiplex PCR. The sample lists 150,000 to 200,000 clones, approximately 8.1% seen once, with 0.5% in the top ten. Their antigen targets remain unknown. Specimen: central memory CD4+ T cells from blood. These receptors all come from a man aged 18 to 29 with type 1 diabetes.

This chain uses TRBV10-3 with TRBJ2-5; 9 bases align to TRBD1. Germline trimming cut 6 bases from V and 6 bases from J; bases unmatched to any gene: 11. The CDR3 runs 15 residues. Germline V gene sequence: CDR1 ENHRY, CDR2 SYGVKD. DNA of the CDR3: TGTGCCATCAGAGAGGACAGGGGAATAACACAGACCCAGTACTTC. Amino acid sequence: CAIREDRGITQTQYF.

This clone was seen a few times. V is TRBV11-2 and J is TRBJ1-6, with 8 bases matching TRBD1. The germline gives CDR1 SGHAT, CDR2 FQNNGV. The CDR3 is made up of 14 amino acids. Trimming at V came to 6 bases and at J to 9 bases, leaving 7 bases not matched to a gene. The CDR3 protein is CASRGQGTASPLHF. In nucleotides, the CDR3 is TGTGCCAGCAGAGGACAGGGTACTGCTTCACCCCTCCACTTT.

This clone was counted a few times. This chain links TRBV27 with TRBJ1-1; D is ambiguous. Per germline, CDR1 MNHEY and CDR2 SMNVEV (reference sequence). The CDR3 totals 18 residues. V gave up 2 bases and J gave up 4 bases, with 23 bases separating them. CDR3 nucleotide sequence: TGTGCCAGCAGTTTACAGAGTCCGGGAAAGGGCTGGGGCACTGAAGCTTTCTTT. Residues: CASSLQSPGKGWGTEAFF.

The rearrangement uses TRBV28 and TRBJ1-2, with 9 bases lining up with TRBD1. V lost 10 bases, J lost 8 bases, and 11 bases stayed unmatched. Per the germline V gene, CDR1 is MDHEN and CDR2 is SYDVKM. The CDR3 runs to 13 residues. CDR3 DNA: TGTGCCATAGAAACAGGGGGCGTCTACGGCTACACCTTC. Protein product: CAIETGGVYGYTF.

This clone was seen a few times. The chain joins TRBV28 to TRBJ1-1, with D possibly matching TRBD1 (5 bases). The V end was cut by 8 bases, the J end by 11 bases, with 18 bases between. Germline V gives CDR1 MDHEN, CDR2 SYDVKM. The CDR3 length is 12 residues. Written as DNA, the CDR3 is TGTGCCAGCGGTCCAGAGGGGAGGTGGGCTTTCTTT. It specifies CASGPEGRWAFF.

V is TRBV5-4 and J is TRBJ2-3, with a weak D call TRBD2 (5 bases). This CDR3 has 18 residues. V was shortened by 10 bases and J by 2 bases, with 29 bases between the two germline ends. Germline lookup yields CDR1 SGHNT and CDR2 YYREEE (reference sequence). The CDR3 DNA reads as TGTGCCGTACCTTCCTCGGGTGGGAGTGCTCCTATCACAGATACGCAGTATTTT. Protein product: CAVPSSGGSAPITDTQYF.

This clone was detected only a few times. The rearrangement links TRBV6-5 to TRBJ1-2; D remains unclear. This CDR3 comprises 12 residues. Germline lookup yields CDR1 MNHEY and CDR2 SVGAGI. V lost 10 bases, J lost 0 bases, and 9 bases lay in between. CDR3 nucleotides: TGTGCCATACGGGATACTAACTATGGCTACACCTTC. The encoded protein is CAIRDTNYGYTF.

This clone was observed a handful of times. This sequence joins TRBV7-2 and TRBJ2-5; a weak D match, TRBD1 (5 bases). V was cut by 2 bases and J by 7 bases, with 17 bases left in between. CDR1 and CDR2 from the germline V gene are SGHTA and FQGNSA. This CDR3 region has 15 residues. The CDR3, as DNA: TGTGCCAGCAGCTTAAGGGGCCAGGCTGGCGGGACCCAGTACTTC. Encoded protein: CASSLRGQAGGTQYF.

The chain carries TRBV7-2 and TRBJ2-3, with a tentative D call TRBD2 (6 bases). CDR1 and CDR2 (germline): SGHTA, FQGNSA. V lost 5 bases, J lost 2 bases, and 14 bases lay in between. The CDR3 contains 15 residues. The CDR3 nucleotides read TGTGCCAGCAGCACTGAGGCGGGACTCACAGATACGCAGTATTTT. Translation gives CASSTEAGLTDTQYF.

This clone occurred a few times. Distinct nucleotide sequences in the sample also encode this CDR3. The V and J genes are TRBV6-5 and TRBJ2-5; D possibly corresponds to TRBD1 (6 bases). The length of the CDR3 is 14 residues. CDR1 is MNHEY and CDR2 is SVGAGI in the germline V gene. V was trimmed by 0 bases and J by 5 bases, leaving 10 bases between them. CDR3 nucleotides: TGTGCCAGCAGTTACTCGAACAGGGAGGAGACCCAGTACTTC. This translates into CASSYSNREETQYF.

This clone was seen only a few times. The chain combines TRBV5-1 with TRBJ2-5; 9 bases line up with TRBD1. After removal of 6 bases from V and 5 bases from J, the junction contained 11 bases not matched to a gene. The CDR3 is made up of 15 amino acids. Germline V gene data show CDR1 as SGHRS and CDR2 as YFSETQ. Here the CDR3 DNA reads TGCGCCAGCAAGGAGAGCACAGGGGGCTGGGAGACCCAGTACTTC. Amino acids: CASKESTGGWETQYF.

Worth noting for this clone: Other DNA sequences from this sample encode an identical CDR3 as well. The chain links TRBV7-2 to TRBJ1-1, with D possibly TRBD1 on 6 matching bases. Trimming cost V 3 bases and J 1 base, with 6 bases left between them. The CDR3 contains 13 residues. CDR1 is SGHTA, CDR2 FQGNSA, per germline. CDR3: CASSLDRNTEAFF. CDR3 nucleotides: TGTGCCAGCAGCTTGGACAGGAACACTGAAGCTTTCTTT.

The CDR3 is CASSPQGQGSYGYTF. DNA for the CDR3: TGTGCCAGCTCACCTCAGGGGCAGGGATCCTATGGCTACACCTTC. The chain has TRBV18 and TRBJ1-2; D is perhaps TRBD1 (6 bases). Germline CDR1 reads KGHSH; CDR2 reads LQKENI. The CDR3 spans 15 residues. The germline V and J ends were trimmed by 3 bases and 4 bases, with 15 bases remaining between them.

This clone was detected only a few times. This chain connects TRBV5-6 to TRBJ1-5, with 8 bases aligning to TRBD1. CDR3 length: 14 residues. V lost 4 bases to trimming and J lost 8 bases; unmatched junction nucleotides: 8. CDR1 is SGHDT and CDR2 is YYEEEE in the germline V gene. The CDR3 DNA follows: TGTGCCAGCAGCGGACAGGGTTACAGGGAGCCCCAGCATTTT. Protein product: CASSGQGYREPQHF.

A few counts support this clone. The CDR3 sequence is CASSQGLAAQETQYF. DNA for the CDR3: TGCGCCAGCAGCCAGGGACTAGCGGCCCAAGAGACCCAGTACTTC. The chain uses TRBV4-3 and TRBJ2-5; 11 nucleotides match TRBD2. Looked up from germline, CDR1 is LGHNA and CDR2 is YSLEER. V was pared by 3 bases and J by 1 base, with 1 base of the junction left unmatched. The length of the CDR3 is 15 residues.

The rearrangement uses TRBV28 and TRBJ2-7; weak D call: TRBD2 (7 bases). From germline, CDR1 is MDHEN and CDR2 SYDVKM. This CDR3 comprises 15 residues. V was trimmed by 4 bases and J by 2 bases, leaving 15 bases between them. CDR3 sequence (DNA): TGTGCCAGCAGTTGGGGGGCTGCGGGGGCCTACGAGCAGTACTTC. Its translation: CASSWGAAGAYEQYF. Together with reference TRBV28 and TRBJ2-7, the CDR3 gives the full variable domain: DVKVTQSSRYLVKRTGEKVFLECVQDMDHENMFWYRQDPGLGLRLIYFSYDVKMKEKGDIPEGYSVSREKKERFSLILESASTNQTSMYLCASSWGAAGAYEQYFGPGTRLTVT.

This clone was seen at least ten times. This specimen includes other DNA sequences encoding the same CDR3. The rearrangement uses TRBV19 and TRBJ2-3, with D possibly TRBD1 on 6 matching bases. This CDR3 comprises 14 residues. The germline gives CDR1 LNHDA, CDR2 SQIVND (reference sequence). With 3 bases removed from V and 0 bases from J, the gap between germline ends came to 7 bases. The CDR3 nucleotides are TGTGCCAGTAGTATCCAGGGGAGCACAGATACGCAGTATTTT. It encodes CASSIQGSTDTQYF.

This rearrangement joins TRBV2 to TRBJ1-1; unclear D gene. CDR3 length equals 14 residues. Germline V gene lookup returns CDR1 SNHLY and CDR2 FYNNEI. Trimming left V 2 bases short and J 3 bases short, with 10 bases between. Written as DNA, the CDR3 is TGTGCCAGCAGTGAAAAAGGAGGAGACACTGAAGCTTTCTTT. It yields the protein CASSEKGGDTEAFF.

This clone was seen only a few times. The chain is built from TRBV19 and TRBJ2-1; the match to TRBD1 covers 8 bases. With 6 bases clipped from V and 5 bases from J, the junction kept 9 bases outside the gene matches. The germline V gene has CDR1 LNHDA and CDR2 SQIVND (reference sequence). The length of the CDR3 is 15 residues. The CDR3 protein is CASSPDRVFHNEQFF. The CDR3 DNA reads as TGTGCCAGTAGCCCGGACAGGGTATTCCACAATGAGCAGTTCTTC.

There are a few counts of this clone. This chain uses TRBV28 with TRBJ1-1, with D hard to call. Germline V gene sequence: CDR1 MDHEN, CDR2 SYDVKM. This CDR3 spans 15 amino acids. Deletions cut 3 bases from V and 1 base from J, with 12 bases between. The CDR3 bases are TGTGCCAGCAGTTTTCCTTTTACACCGAACACTGAAGCTTTCTTT. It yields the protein CASSFPFTPNTEAFF. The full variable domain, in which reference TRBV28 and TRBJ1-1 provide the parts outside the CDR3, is DVKVTQSSRYLVKRTGEKVFLECVQDMDHENMFWYRQDPGLGLRLIYFSYDVKMKEKGDIPEGYSVSREKKERFSLILESASTNQTSMYLCASSFPFTPNTEAFFGQGTRLTVV.

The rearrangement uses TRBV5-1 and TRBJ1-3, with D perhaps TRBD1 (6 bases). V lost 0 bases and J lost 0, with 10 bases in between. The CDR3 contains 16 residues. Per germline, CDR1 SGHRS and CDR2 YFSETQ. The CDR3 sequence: CASSLGRTDSGNTIYF. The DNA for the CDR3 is TGCGCCAGCAGCTTGGGGAGGACAGACTCTGGAAACACCATATATTTT.

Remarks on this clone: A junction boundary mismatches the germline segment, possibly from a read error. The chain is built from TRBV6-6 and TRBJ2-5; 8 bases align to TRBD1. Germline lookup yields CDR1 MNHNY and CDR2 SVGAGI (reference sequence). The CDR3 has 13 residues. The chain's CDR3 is CAISVQGAETQYF. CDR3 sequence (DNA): TGTGCCATCAGTGTTCAGGGGGCTGAGACCCAGTACTTC.

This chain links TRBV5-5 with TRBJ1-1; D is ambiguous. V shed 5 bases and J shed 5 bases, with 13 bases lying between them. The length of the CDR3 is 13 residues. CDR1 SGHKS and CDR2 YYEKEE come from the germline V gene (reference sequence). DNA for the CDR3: TGTGCCAGCAGATACGTCGCGGATACTGAAGCTTTCTTT. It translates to CASRYVADTEAFF.

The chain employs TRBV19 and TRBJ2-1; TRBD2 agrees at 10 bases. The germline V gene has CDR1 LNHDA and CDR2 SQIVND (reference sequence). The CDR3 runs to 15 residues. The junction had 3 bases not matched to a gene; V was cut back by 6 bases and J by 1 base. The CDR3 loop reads CASRRTSGSYNEQFF. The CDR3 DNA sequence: TGTGCCAGTAGGCGGACTAGCGGTTCCTACAATGAGCAGTTCTTC.

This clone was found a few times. This CDR3 reads CASEASTDTQYF. The CDR3 region has the DNA TGTGCCAGCGAAGCCTCCACAGATACGCAGTATTTT. The gene calls are TRBV28 and TRBJ2-3; D is ambiguous. Trimming removed 8 bases at V and 2 bases at J, with 8 bases between. This CDR3 has 12 residues. Germline CDR1 MDHEN, CDR2 SYDVKM.

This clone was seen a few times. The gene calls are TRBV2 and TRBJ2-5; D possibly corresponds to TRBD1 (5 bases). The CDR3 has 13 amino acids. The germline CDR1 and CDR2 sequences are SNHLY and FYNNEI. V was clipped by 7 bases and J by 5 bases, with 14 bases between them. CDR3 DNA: TGTGCCAGCAAAGGGGCAGGGTGGGAGACCCAGTACTTC. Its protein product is CASKGAGWETQYF. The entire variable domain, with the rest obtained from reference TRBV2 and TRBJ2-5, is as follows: EPEVTQTPSHQVTQMGQEVILRCVPISNHLYFYWYRQILGQKVEFLVSFYNNEISEKSEIFDDQFSVERPDGSNFTLKIRSTKLEDSAMYFCASKGAGWETQYFGPGTRLLVL.

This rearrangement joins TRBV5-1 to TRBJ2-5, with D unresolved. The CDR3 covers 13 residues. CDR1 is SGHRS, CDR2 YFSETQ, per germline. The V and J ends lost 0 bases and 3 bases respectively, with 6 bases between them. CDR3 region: CASSLDGEETQYF. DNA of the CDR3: TGCGCCAGCAGCTTGGATGGAGAAGAGACCCAGTACTTC.

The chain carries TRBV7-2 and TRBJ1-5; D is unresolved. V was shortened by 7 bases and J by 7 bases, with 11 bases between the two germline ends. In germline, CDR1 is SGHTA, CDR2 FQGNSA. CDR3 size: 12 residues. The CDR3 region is CASTLPGQPQHF. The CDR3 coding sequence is TGTGCCAGCACCCTCCCGGGGCAGCCCCAGCATTTT.

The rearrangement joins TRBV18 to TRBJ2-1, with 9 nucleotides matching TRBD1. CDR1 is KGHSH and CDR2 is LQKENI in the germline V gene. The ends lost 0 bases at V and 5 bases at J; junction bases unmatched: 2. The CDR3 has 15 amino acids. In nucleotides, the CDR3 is TGTGCCAGCTCACCACCGACAGGGGGAAACAATGAGCAGTTCTTC. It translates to CASSPPTGGNNEQFF.